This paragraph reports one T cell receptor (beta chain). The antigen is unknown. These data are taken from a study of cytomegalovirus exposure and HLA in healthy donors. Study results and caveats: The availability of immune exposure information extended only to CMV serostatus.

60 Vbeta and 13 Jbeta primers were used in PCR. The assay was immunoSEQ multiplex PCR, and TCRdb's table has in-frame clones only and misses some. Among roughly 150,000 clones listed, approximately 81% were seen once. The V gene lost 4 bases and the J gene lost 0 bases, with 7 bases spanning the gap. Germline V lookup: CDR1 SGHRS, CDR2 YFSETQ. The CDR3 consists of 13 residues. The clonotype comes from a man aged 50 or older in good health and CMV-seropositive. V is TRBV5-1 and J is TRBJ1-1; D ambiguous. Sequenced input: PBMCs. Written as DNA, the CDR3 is TGCGCCAGCAGCAAACAGATGAACACTGAAGCTTTCTTT. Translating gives CASSKQMNTEAFF.